This entry lists 5 T cell receptor beta chains sequenced from one sample in a study of CD8+CD57+ T cells in acquired aplastic anemia. CD8+CD57+ cell expansion, shown by flow cytometry, had occurred in the patients selected for sequencing. Genomic DNA served as template for TCR beta VDJ and CDR3 profiling. A single record per CDR3 protein comes from TCRdb applying MiXCR to the reads. Of 210,000 or so distinct CDR3 sequences in the sample, almost 50% were seen once. Sequencing used sorted CD4+, CD8+, or CD8+CD57+ T cells (not recorded which) from PBMCs. The receptors were gathered from a human donor with aplastic anemia.

The table lists this clonotype with many counts. V usage is TRBV28 and J usage is TRBJ1-6; 7 positions match TRBD1. The CDR3 is made up of 14 amino acids. The V gene's germline CDR1 is MDHEN and CDR2 SYDVKM. The ends lost 5 bases at V and 7 bases at J; junction bases unmatched: 5. The CDR3 nucleotides are TGTGCCAGCAGTACGGGACAGTTAAATTCACCCCTCCACTTT. It is translated as CASSTGQLNSPLHF.

V gene TRBV7-9 combines with J gene TRBJ1-2; D is unclear. The CDR3 is 12 amino acids. Trimming removed 5 bases from V and 5 bases from J, with 9 bases in between. Germline values: CDR1 SEHNR, CDR2 FQNEAQ (reference sequence). The CDR3 loop reads CASSPDGYGYTF. The CDR3 DNA reads as TGTGCCAGCAGCCCAGACGGGTATGGCTACACCTTC.

Comment on this clonotype: A read error may account for a junction end that differs from germline. The genes are TRBV6-5 and TRBJ2-3; D perhaps matches TRBD2 (6 bases). CDR3 length: 13 residues. The germline gives CDR1 MNHEY, CDR2 SVGAGI. CDR3 amino acids: CAIKGLRTDSQYF. In nucleotides, the CDR3 is TGTGCCATCAAGGGACTTAGAACAGATTCGCAGTATTTT.

Only a few counts were recorded for this clonotype. The junction differs from germline at one of its ends, possibly a read error. This chain joins TRBV10-3 and TRBJ2-1, with TRBD1 as a possible D gene (5 bases). The CDR3 extends over 13 amino acids. The germline V gene encodes CDR1 ENHRY and CDR2 SYGVKD. The CDR3 here is CAISVQQGSEQLF. The DNA of the CDR3 is TGTGCCATCAGTGTTCAGCAGGGCAGTGAGCAGCTCTTC.

V usage is TRBV2 and J usage is TRBJ1-2; TRBD1 is a possible D gene (6 bases). CDR1 is SNHLY, CDR2 FYNNEI, per germline. Trimming left V 6 bases short and J 7 bases short, with 12 bases between. The CDR3 covers 12 residues. In DNA, the CDR3 is TGTGCCAGCAGGGAACAGGGAGGTGGCTACACCTTC. It specifies CASREQGGGYTF.